This entry lists 27 T cell receptor beta chains sequenced from one sample in a study of beta chain features in type 1 diabetes. Sequenced material consisted of expressed TCRB transcripts (all of the isolated RNA was reverse transcribed). This table comes from immunoSEQ multiplex PCR, and its TCRdb copy is limited to in-frame clones, with some not included. The sample shows about 140,000 clones, roughly 10% of them seen only once. Sequencing was performed on central memory CD4+ T cells from blood. The receptors come from a woman aged 40 to 55 in good health.

The chain combines TRBV5-6 with TRBJ2-3; TRBD1 matches 8 bases. The CDR3 spans 16 residues. Germline-derived CDR1 and CDR2 are SGHDT and YYEEEE. Trimming took 4 bases from V and 5 from J; bases not matched to a gene: 12. Here the CDR3 DNA reads TGTGCCAGCAGCCAAGACCGGGACAGGCCCAGAGATACGCAGTATTTT. Its protein product is CASSQDRDRPRDTQYF.

This clone was seen only a few times. The V and J genes are TRBV7-2 and TRBJ1-2; D gene ambiguous. The CDR3 contains 14 residues. Germline V gene data show CDR1 as SGHTA and CDR2 as FQGNSA. V was cut by 1 base and J by 0 bases, with 6 bases left in between. The CDR3 loop reads CASSLDSANYGYTF. CDR3 DNA: TGTGCCAGCAGCTTAGACTCGGCTAACTATGGCTACACCTTC.

The chain joins TRBV6-5 to TRBJ2-4; the D gene is possibly TRBD1 (5 bases). This CDR3 is built from 15 residues. V lost 4 bases, J lost 0 bases, and 10 bases lay in between. Looked up from germline, CDR1 is MNHEY and CDR2 is SVGAGI. The DNA for the CDR3 is TGTGCCAGCAGTTGGGGCGATCTAGCCAAAAACATTCAGTACTTC. Amino acids: CASSWGDLAKNIQYF.

This clone was counted between two and nine times. For the CDR3, the DNA is TGTGCCAGCTCACCCCCTACTTGGACAGTCGCAGATACGCAGTATTTT. It translates to CASSPPTWTVADTQYF. The J gene is TRBJ2-3, the V gene TRBV18, with D possibly TRBD1 on 6 matching bases. This CDR3 spans 16 amino acids. Per germline, CDR1 KGHSH and CDR2 LQKENI. V shed 3 bases and J shed 4 bases, with 17 bases lying between them.

V and J are TRBV7-2 and TRBJ2-5; D might be TRBD2 (6 bases). CDR1 and CDR2 from the germline V gene are SGHTA and FQGNSA. The CDR3 has 13 amino acids. With 3 bases removed from V and 3 bases from J, the gap between germline ends came to 8 bases. CDR3: CASSFSGKETQYF. As DNA, the CDR3 is TGTGCCAGCAGCTTTAGCGGAAAAGAGACCCAGTACTTC.

This clone has only a few counts. V and J are TRBV27 and TRBJ1-5; 7 bases map to TRBD1. V shed 6 bases and J 5 bases; nucleotides not matched to a gene: 4. Germline V gives CDR1 MNHEY, CDR2 SMNVEV (reference sequence). The length of the CDR3 is 13 residues. The CDR3 here is CASSDRADQPQHF. The CDR3 DNA sequence: TGTGCCAGCAGCGACAGGGCGGATCAGCCCCAGCATTTT.

The V gene is TRBV6-5, the J gene TRBJ1-2; 8 nucleotides line up with TRBD1. The CDR3 sequence is 13 residues long. After removal of 6 bases from V and 7 bases from J, the junction contained 7 bases not matched to a gene. Looked up from germline, CDR1 is MNHEY and CDR2 is SVGAGI. This CDR3 is CASRQDRAGGYTF. Written as DNA, the CDR3 is TGTGCCAGCAGGCAGGACAGGGCGGGTGGCTACACCTTC.

V and J are TRBV5-1 and TRBJ2-1; 15 bases are a match to TRBD2. V was clipped by 4 bases and J by 5 bases; unmatched bases: 10. The CDR3 sequence is 18 residues long. The V gene's germline CDR1 is SGHRS and CDR2 YFSETQ. The CDR3 region is CASSPGLAGGPYHNEQFF. CDR3 in DNA: TGCGCCAGCAGCCCCGGACTAGCGGGGGGGCCGTACCACAATGAGCAGTTCTTC.

The chain is built from TRBV2 and TRBJ1-2; D possibly corresponds to TRBD1 (6 bases). This CDR3 has 14 residues. CDR1 and CDR2 (germline): SNHLY, FYNNEI. The V end was cut by 4 bases, the J end by 5 bases, with 14 bases between. The CDR3 here is CASSVGNRVYGYTF. CDR3 nucleotides: TGTGCCAGCAGTGTCGGAAACAGGGTTTATGGCTACACCTTC.

This clone was detected only once. This chain connects TRBV4-1 to TRBJ1-2; D is possibly TRBD1 (6 bases). This CDR3 has 14 residues. V was cut by 0 bases and J by 2 bases, with 7 bases left in between. Germline V gives CDR1 MGHRA, CDR2 YSYEKL. CDR3 in DNA: TGCGCCAGCAGCCAAGAGACAGGAAACTATGGCTACACCTTC. It yields the protein CASSQETGNYGYTF.

This clone was seen a few times. The CDR3 here is CASSSNRGKAGYTF. CDR3 in DNA: TGTGCCAGCAGCTCAAACAGGGGGAAGGCTGGCTACACCTTC. V and J are TRBV7-2 and TRBJ1-2, with TRBD1 identical over 8 bases. The CDR3 is 14 amino acids. V lost 4 bases and J lost 7; bases outside the gene matches: 8. Germline V CDR1 and CDR2: SGHTA, FQGNSA.

The V and J genes are TRBV6-1 and TRBJ2-2, with 7 bases matching TRBD1. CDR1 is MNHNS, CDR2 SASEGT, per germline. The length of the CDR3 is 14 residues. The ends lost 6 bases at V and 1 base at J; junction bases unmatched: 2. The CDR3 reads CASSHRGNTGELFF. The DNA for the CDR3 is TGTGCCAGCAGCCACAGGGGGAACACCGGGGAGCTGTTTTTT.

This clone has a handful of counts. The chain recombines TRBV28 with TRBJ1-2; D unclear. The germline V gene encodes CDR1 MDHEN and CDR2 SYDVKM. V was shortened by 1 base and J by 8 bases, with 20 bases between the two germline ends. The CDR3 has 16 amino acids. The CDR3: CASSLSGGRSTRGYTF. DNA of the CDR3: TGTGCCAGCAGTTTATCGGGAGGCAGGAGTACTAGGGGCTACACCTTC.

This clone has only a few counts. The chain carries TRBV29-1 and TRBJ1-2; 7 bases match TRBD1. J gave up 2 bases and V 1 base, and 4 bases lay outside the gene matches. This CDR3 comprises 14 residues. The germline V gene has CDR1 SQVTM and CDR2 ANQGSEA. The CDR3 DNA reads as TGCAGCGTTGAAGGACAGGGTGGCAACTATGGCTACACCTTC. This encodes CSVEGQGGNYGYTF.

This clone came up a few times. The chain uses TRBV4-3 and TRBJ1-2; a possible D gene is TRBD1 (6 bases). The ends were cut back, 2 bases at V and 4 bases at J, with 11 bases in the middle. CDR1 is LGHNA and CDR2 is YSLEER in the germline V gene. This CDR3 spans 14 amino acids. The DNA for the CDR3 is TGCGCCAGCAGCCAACGGGGGGGGGCCTATGGCTACACCTTC. Protein sequence: CASSQRGGAYGYTF.

The sample holds a few counts of this clone. CDR3 in amino acids: CSFNIGETQYF. CDR3 DNA sequence: TGCAGCTTTAATATCGGAGAGACCCAGTACTTC. This rearrangement joins TRBV29-1 to TRBJ2-5; D is ambiguous. The ends were cut back, 8 bases at V and 4 bases at J, with 11 bases in the middle. CDR3 length equals 11 residues. Germline V gene sequence: CDR1 SQVTM, CDR2 ANQGSEA.

V is TRBV11-2 and J is TRBJ2-7; 9 bases are shared with TRBD2. Germline CDR1 is SGHAT and CDR2 is FQNNGV. This CDR3 has 13 residues. The V and J ends lost 5 bases and 4 bases, in that order; junction bases with no gene match: 3. The CDR3 sequence: CASSRGGGYEQYF. The CDR3 coding sequence is TGTGCCAGCAGCCGCGGGGGGGGGTACGAGCAGTACTTC. The full variable domain, in which reference TRBV11-2 and TRBJ2-7 provide the parts outside the CDR3, is EAGVAQSPRYKIIEKRQSVAFWCNPISGHATLYWYQQILGQGPKLLIQFQNNGVVDDSQLPKDRFSAERLKGVDSTLKIQPAKLEDSAVYLCASSRGGGYEQYFGPGTRLTVT.

This chain links TRBV6-5 with TRBJ2-5, with no clear D. V was cut by 6 bases and J by 5 bases, with 7 bases left in between. Germline assignment: CDR1 MNHEY and CDR2 SVGAGI. The CDR3 is 11 residues long. DNA for the CDR3: TGTGCCAGCAGCCCCAGGGAGACCCAGTACTTC. It translates to CASSPRETQYF.

This clone was counted only a few times. The V and J genes are TRBV6-1 and TRBJ2-7, with 7 positions matching TRBD2. V lost 4 bases and J lost 3; bases outside the gene matches: 3. The CDR3 totals 13 residues. Per germline, CDR1 MNHNS and CDR2 SASEGT. CDR3 sequence: CASSGRGYYEQYF. In DNA form, the CDR3 reads TGTGCCAGCAGTGGGCGGGGGTACTACGAGCAGTACTTC.

The J gene is TRBJ1-4, the V gene TRBV12-5, with 7 bases aligning to TRBD1. Germline values: CDR1 LGHNT, CDR2 FRNRAP. V gave up 6 bases and J gave up 8 bases; unmatched junction bases: 9. This CDR3 contains 14 residues. The chain's CDR3 is CASGPGQVGEKLFF. The DNA of the CDR3 is TGTGCTAGTGGCCCAGGACAGGTCGGCGAAAAACTGTTTTTT.

The V gene is TRBV2, the J gene TRBJ2-5; the D gene is possibly TRBD2 (5 bases). Trimming left V 5 bases short and J 5 bases short, with 15 bases between. The CDR3 length is 14 residues. Germline V lookup: CDR1 SNHLY, CDR2 FYNNEI. CDR3 DNA sequence: TGTGCCAGCAGTACCCCGGGGTCGGGGGAGACCCAGTACTTC. Its protein is CASSTPGSGETQYF. Together with reference TRBV2 and TRBJ2-5, the CDR3 gives the full variable domain: EPEVTQTPSHQVTQMGQEVILRCVPISNHLYFYWYRQILGQKVEFLVSFYNNEISEKSEIFDDQFSVERPDGSNFTLKIRSTKLEDSAMYFCASSTPGSGETQYFGPGTRLLVL.

The rearrangement uses TRBV7-2 and TRBJ2-2; possibly TRBD1 for D (7 bases). V was trimmed by 2 bases and J by 7 bases, leaving 11 bases between them. Germline V gene sequence: CDR1 SGHTA, CDR2 FQGNSA. This CDR3 region has 14 residues. The CDR3, as DNA: TGTGCCAGCAGCTTACTCAGGGGGGACGGGGAGCTGTTTTTT. Its protein product is CASSLLRGDGELFF.

This clone turned up a few times. The rearrangement uses TRBV5-1 and TRBJ2-7, with D maybe TRBD1 (6 bases). The V gene lost 10 bases and the J gene lost 4 bases, with 18 bases spanning the gap. CDR1 and CDR2 from the germline V gene are SGHRS and YFSETQ. This CDR3 has 13 residues. The CDR3 loop is CARHTGPRYEQYF. As DNA, the CDR3 is TGCGCCCGCCACACAGGGCCCAGGTACGAGCAGTACTTC.

The J gene is TRBJ1-1, the V gene TRBV29-1; possibly TRBD1 for D (6 bases). Trimming left V 6 bases short and J 3 bases short, with 14 bases between. The CDR3 is made up of 13 amino acids. Germline lookup yields CDR1 SQVTM and CDR2 ANQGSEA. In nucleotides, the CDR3 is TGCAGCGTCAAAGACAGGTTCGACACTGAAGCTTTCTTT. Its protein is CSVKDRFDTEAFF.

This rearrangement joins TRBV7-9 to TRBJ2-2; D is unresolved. Germline CDR1 is SEHNR and CDR2 is FQNEAQ (reference sequence). V shed 5 bases and J shed 8 bases, with 12 bases lying between them. This CDR3 is 13 amino acids long. The CDR3 loop is CASSAPSSGELFF. The CDR3 bases are TGTGCCAGCAGCGCCCCCTCCAGTGGGGAGCTGTTTTTT.

The rearrangement joins TRBV18 to TRBJ1-1, with D uncertain. With 4 bases removed from V and 1 base from J, the gap between germline ends came to 4 bases. CDR1 KGHSH and CDR2 LQKENI come from the germline V gene. The CDR3 is 12 residues long. The CDR3 sequence: CASSLQNTEAFF. The CDR3 DNA reads as TGTGCCAGCTCACTACAGAACACTGAAGCTTTCTTT.

The J gene is TRBJ2-5, the V gene TRBV10-1; 9 bases align to TRBD1. Unmatched junction bases numbered 9, after V lost 2 bases and J lost 5 bases. Germline CDR1 WNHNN, CDR2 SYGVQD (reference sequence). The CDR3 sequence is 16 residues long. CDR3 region: CASSEPRTGVGETQYF. CDR3 DNA: TGCGCCAGCAGTGAGCCGCGGACAGGGGTCGGGGAGACCCAGTACTTC.